This T cell receptor (beta chain) was recorded in a study of cytomegalovirus exposure and HLA in healthy donors. Regarding this clone: Its antigen is not known.

The PCR had 60 Vbeta and 13 Jbeta primers. Generated by immunoSEQ multiplex PCR, the TCRdb table keeps only in-frame clones and is missing some. The repertoire holds approximately 160,000 clones, with about 84% as singletons. The CDR3 is made up of 16 amino acids. After removal of 5 bases from V and 4 bases from J, the junction contained 14 bases not matched to a gene. Germline CDR1 reads GTSNPN; CDR2 reads SVGIG (reference sequence). Study results and caveats: The number of N-insertions in an Asian-associated ancestry cluster was reportedly below the 666-donor mean in a later analysis.

Source material: PBMCs. The chain is built from TRBV30 and TRBJ1-2; 9 positions agree with TRBD1. This sequence was found in a man in his fifties or sixties in good health and CMV-seropositive. CDR3 amino acids: CAWESAGTGSTYGYTF. The CDR3 region has the DNA TGTGCCTGGGAGTCCGCCGGGACAGGGAGTACCTATGGCTACACCTTC. Full variable domain (missing parts from reference TRBV30 and TRBJ1-2): SQTIHQWPATLVQPVGSPLSLECTVEGTSNPNLYWYRQAAGRGLQLLFYSVGIGQISSEVPQNLSASRPQDRQFILSSKKLLLSDSGFYLCAWESAGTGSTYGYTFGSGTRLTVV.